A single sample is the source of the 28 T cell receptor beta chains below, sequenced in a study of identical twins. In TCRdb, the 5' RACE reads were re-called with MiXCR into one record per CDR3 protein. The table includes around 1.7 million distinct CDR3 sequences, 32% detected once. The source material was cord blood. These receptors originate from a newborn girl in good health.

This chain links TRBV12-3 or TRBV12-4 with TRBJ1-1; the D is unclear. This CDR3 has 14 amino acids. V dropped 2 bases and J dropped 4 bases, with 11 bases sitting between them. This CDR3 reads CASSLTISSTEAFF. Written as DNA, the CDR3 is TGTGCCAGCAGTTTAACAATAAGTAGCACTGAAGCTTTCTTT.

In this sample, this clonotype turned up many times. The chain uses TRBV28 and TRBJ2-7; 8 nucleotides agree with TRBD2. The germline CDR1 and CDR2 sequences are MDHEN and SYDVKM. V lost 6 bases, J lost 1 base, and 2 bases stayed unmatched. The CDR3 extends over 13 amino acids. For the CDR3, the DNA is TGTGCCAGCAGGACTAGCGCTTCCTACGAGCAGTACTTC. Translated: CASRTSASYEQYF. The whole variable domain, filled in from reference TRBV28 and TRBJ2-7, reads DVKVTQSSRYLVKRTGEKVFLECVQDMDHENMFWYRQDPGLGLRLIYFSYDVKMKEKGDIPEGYSVSREKKERFSLILESASTNQTSMYLCASRTSASYEQYFGPGTRLTVT.

A few counts support this clonotype. The rearrangement joins TRBV7-2 to TRBJ2-3, with TRBD1 matching 9 bases. Germline V gene lookup returns CDR1 SGHTA and CDR2 FQGNSA. Losses at the gene ends were 2 bases for V and 2 bases for J; bases not matched to a gene: 17. The CDR3 loop spans 20 amino acids. The CDR3 loop reads CASSLSRGRSGQGITDTQYF. The CDR3 bases are TGTGCCAGCAGCTTATCCAGGGGCCGATCGGGACAGGGAATCACAGATACGCAGTATTTT.

This clonotype was found a few times. The chain recombines TRBV7-2 with TRBJ2-3, with D maybe TRBD2 (6 bases). The length of the CDR3 is 16 residues. Trimming took off 0 bases at V and 2 bases at J, with 12 bases between the two ends. Germline-derived CDR1 and CDR2 are SGHTA and FQGNSA. The CDR3 is CASSLAGLTFTDTQYF. CDR3 coding DNA: TGTGCCAGCAGCTTAGCGGGACTCACGTTCACAGATACGCAGTATTTT.

Only a few counts were recorded for this clonotype. The chain's CDR3 is CATSRVSYTGQGIWQPQHF. The DNA for the CDR3 is TGTGCCACCAGCAGAGTGTCATACACGGGACAGGGGATTTGGCAGCCCCAGCATTTT. The chain joins TRBV15 to TRBJ1-5, with 10 bases matching TRBD1. The germline V gene has CDR1 LNHNV and CDR2 YYDKDF (reference sequence). CDR3 length: 19 amino acids. J was trimmed by 7 bases and V by 1 base; bases with no gene match: 16. Combining the CDR3 with reference TRBV15 and TRBJ1-5 gives the whole variable domain DAMVIQNPRYQVTQFGKPVTLSCSQTLNHNVMYWYQQKSSQAPKLLFHYYDKDFNNEADTPDNFQSRRPNTSFCFLDIRSPGLGDTAMYLCATSRVSYTGQGIWQPQHFGDGTRLSIL.

The chain carries TRBV18 and TRBJ1-4, with 9 bases that match TRBD1. Germline assignment: CDR1 KGHSH and CDR2 LQKENI. The CDR3 covers 16 residues. The junction had 9 bases not matched to a gene; V was cut back by 3 bases and J by 7 bases. The CDR3 sequence: CASSPSQGAYSEKLFF. The CDR3 DNA reads TGTGCCAGCTCACCGTCACAGGGGGCATACAGTGAAAAACTGTTTTTT.

This clonotype has more than one count but fewer than ten. The rearrangement uses TRBV6-1 and TRBJ1-2; 7 nucleotides match TRBD1. Per the germline V gene, CDR1 is MNHNS and CDR2 is SASEGT. With 4 bases clipped from V and 8 bases from J, the junction kept 4 bases outside the gene matches. The CDR3 spans 12 residues. CDR3 in DNA: TGTGCCAGCAGTGTACAGGGGAGGGGCTACACCTTC. This translates into CASSVQGRGYTF.

V gene TRBV7-2 combines with J gene TRBJ2-3; TRBD2 might be the D (6 bases). The V gene lost 5 bases and the J gene lost 2 bases, with 14 bases spanning the gap. Germline CDR1 reads SGHTA; CDR2 reads FQGNSA. The CDR3 contains 15 residues. CDR3 DNA sequence: TGTGCCAGCAGCCGACCGGGACTTCACACAGATACGCAGTATTTT. Translated, it gives CASSRPGLHTDTQYF.

In its sample, this clonotype was seen a few times. This chain connects TRBV12-3 or TRBV12-4 to TRBJ1-2, with D unclear. The CDR3 is made up of 15 amino acids. Trimming took off 6 bases at V and 3 bases at J, with 17 bases between the two ends. The DNA for the CDR3 is TGTGCCAGCAGCCCCCGGCAGAGCCCCTACTATGGCTACACCTTC. This translates into CASSPRQSPYYGYTF.

This clonotype was picked up a small number of times. The rearrangement links TRBV15 to TRBJ1-4; D is undetermined. Germline V lookup: CDR1 LNHNV, CDR2 YYDKDF (reference sequence). V shed 1 base and J shed 0 bases, with 12 bases lying between them. The CDR3 is made up of 17 amino acids. DNA for the CDR3: TGTGCCACCAGCAGAGGAAGAAGGCGTGCAACTAATGAAAAACTGTTTTTT. Protein: CATSRGRRRATNEKLFF.

The chain recombines TRBV12-3 or TRBV12-4 with TRBJ2-7; 9 bases match TRBD1. The CDR3 runs 14 residues. The V segment lost 1 base and the J segment 6 bases; nucleotides outside the gene matches: 4. The CDR3 loop reads CASSLGDRATEQYF. DNA of the CDR3: TGTGCCAGCAGTTTAGGGGACAGGGCGACCGAGCAGTACTTC.

The chain links TRBV12-3 or TRBV12-4 to TRBJ2-2; 7 nucleotides agree with TRBD2. The CDR3 spans 16 residues. Trimming took 5 bases from V and 7 from J; bases not matched to a gene: 13. DNA of the CDR3: TGTGCCAGCAGTGCCCATCCGGAGCCTAGCGGCGGGGAGCTGTTTTTT. As protein: CASSAHPEPSGGELFF.

This clonotype was counted many times. This chain uses TRBV29-1 with TRBJ1-2; 7 positions agree with TRBD1. The germline V gene encodes CDR1 SQVTM and CDR2 ANQGSEA. The CDR3 totals 12 residues. The ends lost 6 bases at V and 4 bases at J; junction bases unmatched: 5. The CDR3 nucleotides read TGCAGCGTCGGGGGACAGTCCTATGGCTACACCTTC. Translated: CSVGGQSYGYTF.

This clonotype was seen a handful of times. The CDR3 bases are TGCAGTGCTAGGGCTTTACAGGGGGCCCGCACAGATACGCAGTATTTT. The encoded protein is CSARALQGARTDTQYF. The rearrangement links TRBV20-1 to TRBJ2-3; 9 bases match TRBD1. Germline loops: CDR1 DFQATT, CDR2 SNEGSKA (reference sequence). This CDR3 has 16 amino acids. V trimming: 3 bases; J trimming: 1 base; junction bases outside the gene matches: 8.

Notes on this clonotype: The germline gene is not matched at one end of the junction; a read error may be the cause. The genes are TRBV7-9 and TRBJ1-1; D is uncertain. This CDR3 has 13 amino acids. Germline-derived CDR1 and CDR2 are SEHNR and FQNEAQ (reference sequence). The CDR3 reads CAGSSAWGTEAFF. As DNA, the CDR3 is TGTGCCGGCAGCTCAGCCTGGGGAACTGAAGCTTTCTTT.

This clonotype was observed a handful of times. The chain joins TRBV19 to TRBJ2-5; perhaps TRBD1 as D (5 bases). V shed 3 bases and J shed 11 bases, with 25 bases lying between them. This CDR3 is 16 amino acids long. Germline-derived CDR1 and CDR2 are LNHDA and SQIVND (reference sequence). The CDR3 reads CASSILGVGGYNEQYF. The CDR3 nucleotides read TGTGCCAGTAGTATTCTAGGGGTCGGTGGGTACAATGAGCAGTACTTC.

This sequence joins TRBV6-5 and TRBJ2-1, with 11 positions matching TRBD2. The CDR3 is 16 residues long. Germline CDR1 is MNHEY and CDR2 is SVGAGI. With 6 bases clipped from V and 5 bases from J, the junction kept 9 bases outside the gene matches. In DNA, the CDR3 is TGTGCCAGCAGCTACAAGGGACTAGCGGAGGACAATGAGCAGTTCTTC. Amino acids: CASSYKGLAEDNEQFF.

This clonotype showed up just a few times. V gene TRBV6-5 combines with J gene TRBJ2-5; possibly TRBD2 for D (6 bases). The CDR3 covers 14 residues. Germline loops: CDR1 MNHEY, CDR2 SVGAGI. V lost 5 bases, J lost 3 bases, and 13 bases lay in between. The CDR3 coding sequence is TGTGCCAGCAGTCAAGGGACTGCGAAAGAGACCCAGTACTTC. Translating it yields CASSQGTAKETQYF.

The J gene is TRBJ2-3, the V gene TRBV20-1; 9 nucleotides line up with TRBD1. Per the germline V gene, CDR1 is DFQATT and CDR2 is SNEGSKA (reference sequence). The CDR3 covers 18 residues. With 6 bases clipped from V and 1 base from J, the junction kept 17 bases outside the gene matches. The CDR3 is CSAETGTGHVQGTDTQYF. CDR3 sequence (DNA): TGCAGTGCCGAGACCGGGACAGGGCACGTTCAGGGCACAGATACGCAGTATTTT.

This clonotype was seen a few times. The rearrangement joins TRBV12-3 or TRBV12-4 to TRBJ2-5, with TRBD1 matching 10 bases. The J call is uncertain, as TRBJ2-7 better fits the DNA end. The CDR3 covers 17 residues. This CDR3 reads CASSLRVDRGLFYEQYF. In DNA, the CDR3 is TGTGCCAGCAGTCTTAGGGTCGACAGGGGGCTGTTCTACGAGCAGTACTTC.

This clonotype was seen ten or more times. This rearrangement joins TRBV4-2 to TRBJ2-3; weak D call: TRBD2 (5 bases). Germline V CDR1 and CDR2: LGHNA, YNFKEQ. V dropped 0 bases and J dropped 0 bases, with 7 bases sitting between them. The CDR3 extends over 15 amino acids. This chain's CDR3 is CASSQERTSTDTQYF. For the CDR3, the DNA is TGTGCCAGCAGCCAAGAGAGGACTAGCACAGATACGCAGTATTTT.

This clonotype appeared a single time. V gene TRBV2 combines with J gene TRBJ2-7; 12 bases agree with TRBD2. Looked up from germline, CDR1 is SNHLY and CDR2 is FYNNEI. CDR3 length: 18 residues. The junction had 17 bases not matched to a gene; V was cut back by 4 bases and J by 7 bases. The CDR3 nucleotides read TGTGCCAGCAGTGTACTAGCGGGGGGCCGACTCTCCTACAATGAGCAGTACTTC. Translating it yields CASSVLAGGRLSYNEQYF. The variable domain in full, completed from reference TRBV2 and TRBJ2-7, reads EPEVTQTPSHQVTQMGQEVILRCVPISNHLYFYWYRQILGQKVEFLVSFYNNEISEKSEIFDDQFSVERPDGSNFTLKIRSTKLEDSAMYFCASSVLAGGRLSYNEQYFGPGTRLTVT.

This CDR3 is CASSFNRAWAGLLNTEAFF. CDR3 sequence (DNA): TGTGCCAGCAGTTTTAATCGGGCGTGGGCAGGGCTCTTAAACACTGAAGCTTTCTTT. The V call is TRBV12-3 or TRBV12-4, the J call TRBJ1-1, with D perhaps TRBD1 (5 bases). The CDR3 consists of 19 residues. Trimming stripped 3 bases from V and 2 bases from J, with 25 bases between.

There are a few counts of this clonotype. The chain uses TRBV5-1 and TRBJ1-2, with TRBD1 matching over 7 bases. V trimming: 3 bases; J trimming: 8 bases; junction bases outside the gene matches: 10. The CDR3 loop spans 14 amino acids. Germline V gene data show CDR1 as SGHRS and CDR2 as YFSETQ. Here the CDR3 reads CASSSGDRERGYTF. The CDR3 nucleotides read TGCGCCAGCAGCTCTGGAGACAGGGAGCGGGGCTACACCTTC.

V usage is TRBV5-1 and J usage is TRBJ1-4; D remains unclear. The CDR3 covers 15 residues. Trimming pared 0 bases from V and 6 bases from J, leaving 12 bases between. Looked up from germline, CDR1 is SGHRS and CDR2 is YFSETQ. CDR3 residues: CASSLDPGFDEKLFF. Written as DNA, the CDR3 is TGCGCCAGCAGCTTGGATCCGGGGTTCGATGAAAAACTGTTTTTT.

This clonotype was detected only once. The chain recombines TRBV27 with TRBJ1-2; no clear D gene. V shed 2 bases and J shed 13 bases, with 11 bases lying between them. CDR1 MNHEY and CDR2 SMNVEV come from the germline V gene (reference sequence). The CDR3 length is 11 residues. The DNA of the CDR3 is TGTGCCAGCAGTTTACCTCGACGGGGCACCTTC. Its protein is CASSLPRRGTF.

As for this clonotype: The junction departs from the called germline gene at one end, perhaps through a read error. The chain recombines TRBV5-1 with TRBJ2-5; perhaps TRBD2 as D (7 bases). The CDR3 sequence is 14 residues long. CDR1 and CDR2 from the germline V gene are SGHRS and YFSETQ. The CDR3 is CASSWGGLKETPYF. CDR3 DNA: TGCGCCAGCAGCTGGGGGGGGCTCAAAGAGACCCCGTACTTC.

This clonotype showed up just a few times. This chain connects TRBV11-2 to TRBJ1-1; D remains ambiguous. The CDR3 totals 14 residues. Germline values: CDR1 SGHAT, CDR2 FQNNGV. V lost 6 bases, J lost 4 bases, and 15 bases lay in between. For the CDR3, the DNA is TGTGCCAGCAGTGAGAGGGTCGAAGGCACTGAAGCTTTCTTT. This codes for CASSERVEGTEAFF.